One and the same sample provided the 24 T cell receptor beta chains below, sequenced in a study of shared clonotypes between healthy human individuals. Repertoires were generated with immunoSEQ multiplex PCR, while TCRdb's copy carries only in-frame clones and drops some. The sample holds about 2.3 million clones, around 93% seen once. Material: naive CD4+ T cells from PBMCs. Subset indicated: CD45RA+ positively selected. The origin of the receptors is a man in his late teens or twenties in good health. Some clones in this sample may be carry-over from other donors' samples.

This clone came up once. This rearrangement joins TRBV10-1 to TRBJ2-3; TRBD2 agrees at 11 bases. The CDR3 extends over 15 amino acids. Germline CDR1 is WNHNN and CDR2 is SYGVQD (reference sequence). V trimming: 6 bases; J trimming: 4 bases; junction bases outside the gene matches: 6. The CDR3 DNA reads TGCGCCAGCAGGGCCGGGACTAGCGGTTCAGATACGCAGTATTTT. Protein sequence: CASRAGTSGSDTQYF.

This chain uses TRBV28 with TRBJ2-2, with D hard to call. The V gene lost 10 bases and the J gene lost 0 bases, with 9 bases spanning the gap. Germline V CDR1 and CDR2: MDHEN, SYDVKM. CDR3 length equals 13 residues. CDR3 nucleotide sequence: TGTGCCAACCGACCCTCGAACACCGGGGAGCTGTTTTTT. Amino acids: CANRPSNTGELFF. Filled out from reference TRBV28 and TRBJ2-2, the complete variable domain reads DVKVTQSSRYLVKRTGEKVFLECVQDMDHENMFWYRQDPGLGLRLIYFSYDVKMKEKGDIPEGYSVSREKKERFSLILESASTNQTSMYLCANRPSNTGELFFGEGSRLTVL.

Regarding this clone: At the DNA level, this CDR3 is encoded by other sequences in the same sample as well. V and J are TRBV9 and TRBJ2-7; 9 nucleotides agree with TRBD1. This CDR3 is built from 15 residues. Unmatched junction bases numbered 8, after V lost 0 bases and J lost 7 bases. CDR1 is SGDLS and CDR2 is YYNGEE in the germline V gene. DNA for the CDR3: TGTGCCAGCAGCGTAGAAGGGACAGGGTTCGGGGAGCAGTACTTC. This gives the protein CASSVEGTGFGEQYF.

This clone is a singleton in its sample. The CDR3 nucleotides are TGCAGTTCTACACGGGGATCCTACAATGAGCAGTTCTTC. This gives the protein CSSTRGSYNEQFF. The chain recombines TRBV29-1 with TRBJ2-1; the D gene is possibly TRBD2 (5 bases). The germline V gene encodes CDR1 SQVTM and CDR2 ANQGSEA. This CDR3 contains 13 residues.

J is TRBJ2-5 and V is TRBV14; D remains ambiguous. Germline values: CDR1 SGHDN, CDR2 FVKESK. The CDR3 runs to 14 residues. The ends were cut back, 2 bases at V and 4 bases at J, with 11 bases in the middle. Here the CDR3 DNA reads TGTGCCAGCAGCCAACGGTCAGCGACAGAGACCCAGTACTTC. As protein: CASSQRSATETQYF.

The rearrangement uses TRBV7-3 and TRBJ2-2; 14 bases are shared with TRBD2. The germline V gene has CDR1 SGHTA and CDR2 FQGTGA. J was trimmed by 6 bases and V by 6 bases; bases with no gene match: 9. The CDR3 has 17 amino acids. The CDR3 here is CASRPGTSGSLAGELFF. The CDR3 DNA reads TGTGCCAGCAGACCCGGGACTAGCGGGAGTTTGGCCGGGGAGCTGTTTTTT. The whole variable domain, filled in from reference TRBV7-3 and TRBJ2-2, reads GAGVSQTPSNKVTEKGKYVELRCDPISGHTALYWYRQSLGQGPEFLIYFQGTGAADDSGLPNDRFFAVRPEGSVSTLKIQRTERGDSAVYLCASRPGTSGSLAGELFFGEGSRLTVL.

The CDR3: CASSPFPANEQFF. Here the CDR3 DNA reads TGCGCCAGCAGCCCCTTCCCCGCGAATGAGCAGTTCTTC. This chain links TRBV5-1 with TRBJ2-1, with unresolved D. The V and J ends lost 4 bases and 7 bases respectively, with 12 bases between them. The CDR3 is 13 residues long. The V gene's germline CDR1 is SGHRS and CDR2 YFSETQ.

The rearrangement joins TRBV29-1 to TRBJ1-1; D is ambiguous. Germline-derived CDR1 and CDR2 are SQVTM and ANQGSEA. This CDR3 is 14 amino acids long. V was cut by 7 bases and J by 0 bases, with 15 bases left in between. The CDR3 sequence: CSAVGLQMNTEAFF. CDR3 in DNA: TGCAGCGCCGTAGGCTTACAAATGAACACTGAAGCTTTCTTT.

A remark on this clone: Other DNA sequences of this sample code for an identical CDR3. This chain joins TRBV2 and TRBJ1-5, with D unresolved. The CDR3 length is 14 residues. Trimming pared 1 base from V and 4 bases from J, leaving 8 bases between. The V gene's germline CDR1 is SNHLY and CDR2 FYNNEI. The CDR3 bases are TGTGCCAGCAGTGAAGGCCTGGGGAATCAGCCCCAGCATTTT. This gives the protein CASSEGLGNQPQHF.

The V gene is TRBV7-3, the J gene TRBJ2-1; D is possibly TRBD1 or TRBD2 (6 bases each). The CDR3 totals 15 residues. Germline V gives CDR1 SGHTA, CDR2 FQGTGA. Trimming cost V 5 bases and J 4 bases, with 15 bases left between them. The CDR3 loop is CASSPRGTQYNEQFF. Written as DNA, the CDR3 is TGTGCCAGCAGCCCGAGGGGGACTCAATACAATGAGCAGTTCTTC. The full variable domain, completed using reference TRBV7-3 and TRBJ2-1, is GAGVSQTPSNKVTEKGKYVELRCDPISGHTALYWYRQSLGQGPEFLIYFQGTGAADDSGLPNDRFFAVRPEGSVSTLKIQRTERGDSAVYLCASSPRGTQYNEQFFGPGTRLTVL.

This clone was seen just once. The J gene is TRBJ1-5, the V gene TRBV5-1; maybe TRBD1 (5 bases). The germline V gene has CDR1 SGHRS and CDR2 YFSETQ. V was pared by 4 bases and J by 3 bases, with 14 bases between. CDR3 size: 15 residues. The CDR3 region has the DNA TGCGCCAGCAGCCGGGACGGTCTGACCAATCAGCCCCAGCATTTT. Translation: CASSRDGLTNQPQHF.

The chain recombines TRBV28 with TRBJ1-4; D ambiguous. V dropped 5 bases and J dropped 8 bases, with 18 bases sitting between them. The germline CDR1 and CDR2 sequences are MDHEN and SYDVKM. The CDR3 has 15 amino acids. The CDR3 bases are TGTGCCAGCAGTCCCCAAGCGGGGTTTTTGGAAAAACTGTTTTTT. This codes for CASSPQAGFLEKLFF.

This chain connects TRBV14 to TRBJ2-3; 7 bases are shared with TRBD1. This CDR3 contains 15 residues. Germline assignment: CDR1 SGHDN and CDR2 FVKESK. The trim removed 1 base at V and 7 bases at J, leaving 8 bases unmatched. CDR3 DNA: TGTGCCAGCAGCCAAGGGACAGGTCCCTCCTATACGCAGTATTTT. Translation: CASSQGTGPSYTQYF.

This chain links TRBV25-1 with TRBJ2-1, with 8 positions matching TRBD2. The junction had 9 bases not matched to a gene; V was cut back by 1 base and J by 7 bases. The germline gives CDR1 MGHDK, CDR2 SYGVNS. CDR3 length: 16 amino acids. CDR3 DNA: TGTGCCAGCAGTGAATCCCGCGGGAGGATGTTTAATGAGCAGTTCTTC. It translates to CASSESRGRMFNEQFF. Using reference TRBV25-1 and TRBJ2-1 for the parts outside the CDR3, the full variable domain is EADIYQTPRYLVIGTGKKITLECSQTMGHDKMYWYQQDPGMELHLIHYSYGVNSTEKGDLSSESTVSRIRTEHFPLTLESARPSHTSQYLCASSESRGRMFNEQFFGPGTRLTVL.

The CDR3 DNA reads as TGTGCCAGCAGTTTATCCCCCTATGACAGGGTGGTCACTGAAGCTTTCTTT. It is translated as CASSLSPYDRVVTEAFF. The V gene is TRBV28, the J gene TRBJ1-1; 7 bases agree with TRBD1. CDR1 MDHEN and CDR2 SYDVKM come from the germline V gene. After removal of 1 base from V and 4 bases from J, the junction contained 12 bases not matched to a gene. This CDR3 comprises 17 residues. Together with reference TRBV28 and TRBJ1-1, the CDR3 gives the full variable domain: DVKVTQSSRYLVKRTGEKVFLECVQDMDHENMFWYRQDPGLGLRLIYFSYDVKMKEKGDIPEGYSVSREKKERFSLILESASTNQTSMYLCASSLSPYDRVVTEAFFGQGTRLTVV.

This clone was seen only once. Other DNA sequences in this specimen translate into the identical CDR3. The chain uses TRBV7-9 and TRBJ2-3; no reliable D call. The CDR3 extends over 12 amino acids. The V end was cut by 4 bases, the J end by 0 bases, with 2 bases between. Germline values: CDR1 SEHNR, CDR2 FQNEAQ (reference sequence). The CDR3 protein is CASSYSTDTQYF. The CDR3, as DNA: TGTGCCAGCAGCTACAGCACAGATACGCAGTATTTT.

A remark on this clone: Other DNA sequences from this sample encode an identical CDR3 as well. V is TRBV10-3 and J is TRBJ2-1; D might be TRBD1 or TRBD2, each matching 5 bases. The germline V gene has CDR1 ENHRY and CDR2 SYGVKD. This CDR3 contains 15 residues. V lost 2 bases, J lost 4 bases, and 12 bases lay in between. CDR3 loop: CAISEEGLGYNEQFF. The CDR3, as DNA: TGTGCCATCAGTGAGGAGGGGTTGGGATACAATGAGCAGTTCTTC.

The chain carries TRBV6-5 and TRBJ1-5; no reliable D call. Trimming stripped 5 bases from V and 5 bases from J, with 13 bases between. This CDR3 region has 14 residues. CDR1 and CDR2 (germline): MNHEY, SVGAGI. The CDR3 here is CASSPWAGDQPQHF. Here the CDR3 DNA reads TGTGCCAGCAGTCCCTGGGCGGGAGATCAGCCCCAGCATTTT.

V usage is TRBV29-1 and J usage is TRBJ1-1; D remains ambiguous. V lost 7 bases and J lost 7, with 22 bases in between. Germline-derived CDR1 and CDR2 are SQVTM and ANQGSEA. The CDR3 runs 14 residues. The CDR3 is CSASPLKMTGEAFF. For the CDR3, the DNA is TGCAGCGCAAGCCCCCTAAAGATGACGGGTGAAGCTTTCTTT.

The rearrangement links TRBV11-1 to TRBJ2-7, with 7 bases lining up with TRBD1. Unmatched junction bases numbered 6, after V lost 5 bases and J lost 2 bases. The CDR3 is 14 residues long. In germline, CDR1 is SGHAT, CDR2 FQDESV (reference sequence). In DNA form, the CDR3 reads TGTGCCAGCAGCCCCCGACAGGGTGCCTACGAGCAGTACTTC. Its protein is CASSPRQGAYEQYF.

CDR3 coding DNA: TGTGCCAGCAGCCGACAGGGGGAGTATGAAAAACTGTTTTTT. Translated, it gives CASSRQGEYEKLFF. J is TRBJ1-4 and V is TRBV5-6, with 9 bases identical to TRBD1. Germline assignment: CDR1 SGHDT and CDR2 YYEEEE. The CDR3 has 14 residues. Trimming at V came to 4 bases and at J to 6 bases, leaving 4 bases not matched to a gene.

This chain links TRBV5-1 with TRBJ2-1, with TRBD2 matching 10 bases. CDR3 size: 17 residues. J was trimmed by 6 bases and V by 4 bases; bases with no gene match: 13. The germline CDR1 and CDR2 sequences are SGHRS and YFSETQ. CDR3 sequence (DNA): TGCGCCAGCAGCGATGGTGTTGGTCTAGCGGGAGTCAATGAGCAGTTCTTC. Residues: CASSDGVGLAGVNEQFF.

The chain is built from TRBV28 and TRBJ1-4, with 7 bases lining up with TRBD1. This CDR3 region has 15 residues. CDR1 MDHEN and CDR2 SYDVKM come from the germline V gene. The V gene end was trimmed by 7 bases and the J gene end by 8 bases; junction bases not matched to a gene: 13. CDR3 DNA: TGTGCCAGCACCGAACAAAGAGGGGGCGGCGAAAAACTGTTTTTT. Residues: CASTEQRGGGEKLFF.

This rearrangement joins TRBV5-6 to TRBJ1-5, with D tentatively TRBD1 (5 bases). V gave up 1 base and J gave up 3 bases, with 14 bases separating them. The CDR3 totals 16 residues. In germline, CDR1 is SGHDT, CDR2 YYEEEE. The CDR3 reads CASSLFGGVVNQPQHF. CDR3 sequence (DNA): TGTGCCAGCAGCTTGTTTGGGGGGGTTGTCAATCAGCCCCAGCATTTT.